This entry features one T cell receptor beta chain sequence. The antigen is undetermined. In TCRdb, the RT-PCR reads were re-called with MiXCR into one record per CDR3 protein. The sample lists around 600,000 distinct CDR3 sequences, 11% occurring once. Germline loops: CDR1 SGHTA, CDR2 FQGNSA. V dropped 2 bases and J dropped 2 bases, with 16 bases sitting between them. The CDR3 covers 17 residues. This specimen belongs to a study of response to subunit inactivated influenza vaccine. Whole-study results and caveats: Each seasonal flu vaccination may recruit only limited new T cells, authors suggested.

These data also featured in a second study, about T cells expressing NK-cell markers. This second report adds: The authors generated TCR beta cDNA through 5'RACE template switching with UMIs. Investigators obtained TCR beta repertoires from sorted CD3+CD56+NKG2C+, CD3+CD56+NKG2C- and CD3+CD56-NKG2C+ T cells. Dominant NKG2C+ clonotype frequencies of 1.0-7.0% of CD8+ T cells were measured in over 5 donors.

The receptor's source is a man aged 45-60 years who received an inactivated influenza vaccine. J is TRBJ2-1 and V is TRBV7-2; D gene uncertain. Specimen: PBMCs from blood, collected on the day of vaccination. The CDR3 loop is CASSLTESGLPYNEQFF. The CDR3 DNA sequence: TGTGCCAGCAGCTTAACGGAGTCAGGTCTACCCTACAATGAGCAGTTCTTC.